This entry describes one TCR beta chain. What it binds is unknown. These data come from a study of blood T cells in healthy people across ages. Study summary: In model experiments, template switching was able to capture about one barcoded beta molecule for every two T cells that were present. Overall study findings and caveats: More naive CD4+ cells and higher diversity marked long-lived donors relative to aged donors.

The CDR3 sequence is 15 residues long. Germline CDR1 LGHNA, CDR2 YSLEER. Trimming took 2 bases from V and 3 from J, leaving 14 bases between them. Sample-barcoded 5' priming and a J-beta primer mix drove a second PCR of about 6 to 11 cycles. TCRdb fed the 5' RACE reads into MiXCR, producing one record per CDR3 protein. The repertoire consists of hundreds of thousands of distinct CDR3 sequences, with roughly 41% occurring once and the leading ten covering 30%. Caucasian individuals from Russia who were healthy and aged 6 to 90 acted as donors. The sequence was obtained from a man older than 75 in good health. The chain has TRBV4-3 and TRBJ2-7, with D perhaps TRBD2 (6 bases). Sample: blood. The CDR3 nucleotides read TGCGCCAGCAGCCAAAGAGTGGGGGGACTCTACGAGCAGTACTTC. Encoded protein: CASSQRVGGLYEQYF.